This T cell receptor (beta chain) was found in a study of cytomegalovirus exposure and HLA in healthy donors. The method was immunoSEQ multiplex PCR; TCRdb's version includes in-frame clones alone and lacks a portion of them. The sample shows about 260,000 clones, around 91% of them seen only once. Germline values: CDR1 LGHNA, CDR2 YNFKEQ. CDR3 length: 15 amino acids. V was shortened by 4 bases and J by 6 bases, with 16 bases between the two germline ends. The V gene is TRBV4-2, the J gene TRBJ2-4, with D perhaps TRBD2 (5 bases). The sequencing sample was made of PBMCs. This receptor was obtained from a young woman in good health and CMV-seronegative. This CDR3 reads CASSLEAAGRNIQYF. The DNA of the CDR3 is TGTGCCAGCAGCCTGGAGGCCGCTGGGAGAAACATTCAGTACTTC.